This TCR beta chain was found in a study of graft-versus-host responses after intestinal transplantation. In the study overall: All recipients were transplanted with multivisceral, liver-intestinal, or isolated intestinal grafts. Uniformly, recipients were administered anti-thymocyte globulin induction with subsequent tacrolimus and steroids for approximately 3 years. Study findings and constraints: Early declines in HvG clones that occurred post-transplant were associated with peak circulating GvH clone levels. Recipient marrow harbored GvH clones, some of which surfaced first in ileum or blood.

CDR3 length: 17 amino acids. The V gene's germline CDR1 is LNHDA and CDR2 SQIVND (reference sequence). The V end was cut by 3 bases, the J end by 3 bases, with 18 bases between. This clone was detected once. No antigen is known for it. Sequencing used immunoSEQ multiplex PCR; TCRdb keeps in-frame clones, though not all of them. The sample shows some 83,000 clones, about nine tenths of them seen only once. V gene TRBV19 combines with J gene TRBJ1-5; a weak D match, TRBD1 (6 bases). This clonotype was obtained from a human donor who received an intestinal transplant. The sequencing used unstimulated CD4+ T cells sorted from spleen or lymph node cells, collected before intestinal transplant. CDR3 nucleotide sequence: TGTGCCAGTAGTATGGGGAGGGGAGGGGGATTCAATCAGCCCCAGCATTTT. It translates to CASSMGRGGGFNQPQHF.